Below, one TCR beta chain is given with its context. The method was immunoSEQ multiplex PCR; TCRdb's version includes in-frame clones alone and lacks a portion of them. The sample carries around 94,000 clones, roughly 80% recorded once. The data derive from a study of blood T cell repertoires in COVID-19. Study overall: The cDNA or gDNA used as material had been derived from T cells, B-cell-depleted T cells, or PBMCs.

Germline loops: CDR1 MNHEY, CDR2 SVGAGI. The CDR3 contains 13 residues. Trimming at V came to 7 bases and at J to 4 bases, leaving 7 bases not matched to a gene. The chain uses TRBV6-5 and TRBJ2-7; 7 nucleotides match TRBD1. The source is a man aged 55 to 70 with active or convalescent COVID-19. Input material: peripheral blood. CDR3 sequence reads: CASTPGTEYEQYF. CDR3 sequence (DNA): TGTGCCAGCACCCCCGGGACAGAGTACGAGCAGTACTTC.